This is a list of T cell receptor beta chains from one sample in a study of blood T cells in healthy people across ages. One entry per CDR3 protein results from TCRdb running MiXCR on the 5' RACE reads. Among more than 600,000 distinct CDR3 sequences listed, 20% to 25% were seen once. The data were also submitted as part of a second study, on T cells of mothers and their children.

Sequenced sample: blood. The receptors come from a boy aged 5-17 years in good health. Both conserved end residues are part of each CDR3. D genes are given only for firm matches. Clone size is shown for a subset of rows, as once, few, many or a class of expanded clone.

clone_size	v_call	d_call	j_call	cdr3_aa	cdr3_nt
.	TRBV5-1	.	TRBJ2-5	CASSSLGLQETQYF	TGCGCCAGCAGTTCCCTAGGGCTCCAAGAGACCCAGTACTTC
few	TRBV14	TRBD1	TRBJ1-1	CASSAYRGNTEAFF	TGTGCCAGCAGCGCGTACAGGGGGAACACTGAAGCTTTCTTT
.	TRBV19	TRBD2	TRBJ2-7	CASSITGGYEQYF	TGTGCCAGTAGTATAACGGGAGGCTACGAGCAGTACTTC
.	TRBV14	.	TRBJ1-2	CASSQERTPNYGYTF	TGTGCCAGCAGCCAAGAGAGGACACCTAACTATGGCTACACCTTC
few	TRBV27	.	TRBJ2-6	CASSPPSTGANVLTF	TGTGCCAGCAGCCCCCCTAGCACTGGGGCCAACGTCCTGACTTTC
few	TRBV4-2	TRBD1	TRBJ2-7	CASSRDGTGEQYF	TGTGCCAGCAGCCGGGATGGGACAGGCGAGCAGTACTTC
.	TRBV7-3	TRBD2	TRBJ2-3	CASSYAGVPSDTQYF	TGTGCCAGCAGCTACGCGGGGGTACCCTCAGATACGCAGTATTTT
few	TRBV6-6	.	TRBJ2-3	CAIRPDYTDTQYF	TGTGCCATCCGACCCGACTACACAGATACGCAGTATTTT
.	TRBV5-6	.	TRBJ1-5	CASPYRDGNQPQHF	TGTGCCAGCCCCTATCGGGATGGCAATCAGCCCCAGCATTTT
.	TRBV12-5	.	TRBJ2-3	CASGYLGGGDTQYF	TGTGCTAGTGGTTACCTAGGGGGGGGAGATACGCAGTATTTT
.	TRBV7-2	TRBD1	TRBJ2-5	CASIAGGLQETQYF	TGTGCCAGCATCGCAGGGGGCCTCCAAGAGACCCAGTACTTC
.	TRBV29-1	.	TRBJ2-7	CSVAIGNSYEQYF	TGCAGCGTTGCGATTGGGAATTCTTACGAGCAGTACTTC
.	TRBV9	TRBD2	TRBJ2-5	CASSTSGLADWYQETQYF	TGTGCCAGCAGCACATCGGGACTAGCGGACTGGTACCAAGAGACCCAGTACTTC
.	TRBV6-2/TRBV6-3	TRBD2	TRBJ2-2	CASKTSGGNTGELFF	TGTGCCAGCAAAACTAGCGGGGGAAACACCGGGGAGCTGTTTTTT
few	TRBV6-5	TRBD1	TRBJ2-5	CASSYFGTDLQETQYF	TGTGCCAGCAGTTACTTTGGGACAGACCTTCAAGAGACCCAGTACTTC
few	TRBV7-9	.	TRBJ1-6	CASSEWDIYNSPLHF	TGTGCCAGCAGCGAGTGGGACATCTATAATTCACCCCTCCACTTT
.	TRBV15	TRBD1	TRBJ2-7	CATSRRGQEVYEQYF	TGTGCCACCAGCAGAAGAGGACAGGAAGTCTACGAGCAGTACTTC
.	TRBV4-1	.	TRBJ2-7	CASSQEGSIGEGGEQYF	TGCGCCAGCAGCCAAGAGGGTTCCATTGGGGAAGGCGGCGAGCAGTACTTC
.	TRBV7-2	TRBD2	TRBJ2-3	CASSPGTSGIADTQYF	TGTGCCAGCAGCCCCGGGACTAGCGGGATTGCAGATACGCAGTATTTT
.	TRBV28	.	TRBJ2-1	CACGDDGHEQFF	TGTGCCTGCGGGGATGACGGCCATGAGCAGTTCTTC
.	TRBV29-1	.	TRBJ2-4	CSVVGMGANIQYF	TGCAGCGTTGTGGGTATGGGGGCAAACATTCAGTACTTC
.	TRBV29-1	.	TRBJ1-2	CSVEGTSAYGYTF	TGCAGCGTTGAAGGGACATCCGCCTATGGCTACACCTTC
few	TRBV5-1	.	TRBJ2-7	CASSPRAGLEYEQYF	TGCGCCAGCAGCCCGAGGGCCGGGCTTGAGTACGAGCAGTACTTC
few	TRBV4-3	.	TRBJ1-2	CASSQDNPYNYGYTF	TGCGCCAGCAGCCAAGATAATCCCTATAACTATGGCTACACCTTC
few	TRBV12-3/TRBV12-4	.	TRBJ1-1	CASSMSTEAFF	TGTGCCAGCAGTATGAGCACTGAAGCTTTCTTT
once	TRBV5-6	.	TRBJ2-3	CASSLSGVGADTQYF	TGTGCCAGCAGCCTTTCAGGGGTTGGGGCAGATACGCAGTATTTT
few	TRBV7-9	.	TRBJ2-7	CASSLEPGGEQYF	TGTGCCAGCAGCTTAGAGCCTGGGGGCGAGCAGTACTTC
.	TRBV20-1	.	TRBJ2-1	CSARGWTMDYNEQFF	TGCAGTGCTAGAGGGTGGACAATGGATTACAATGAGCAGTTCTTC
.	TRBV5-1	.	TRBJ2-6	CASSLERQVSGANVLTF	TGCGCCAGCAGCCTTGAGAGACAGGTCTCTGGGGCCAACGTCCTGACTTTC